The TCR beta chain under discussion was sequenced for a study of CD8 T cells in Susac syndrome. The trim removed 6 bases at V and 3 bases at J, leaving 7 bases unmatched. Germline V gene data show CDR1 as LGHNA and CDR2 as YNFKEQ. The CDR3 is made up of 14 amino acids. With regard to this clonotype: What it binds is unknown.

The study sequenced TCR beta in blood CD8+ and CD4+ T cells. It was treatment-naive patients with stable or active relapsing-remitting disease who made up the multiple sclerosis controls. While CD8+ and CD4+ T cells were isolated negatively, TEMRA cells were enriched by FACS. With random hexamers, about 0.5 to 1 ug RNA was reverse transcribed. TCRdb re-called the immunoSEQ multiplex PCR reads through MiXCR, storing one row per CDR3 protein. The sample contains 65,000 to 90,000 distinct CDR3 sequences, approximately 94% of which appear only once. The study, taken as a whole, reports: As acknowledged by the study, its TCR sequencing and HLA analysis included a relatively small number of individuals.

Sequencing was carried out using CD8+ T cells from PBMCs. The clonotype originates from a human donor with multiple sclerosis. V usage is TRBV4-2 and J usage is TRBJ2-7, with 8 bases identical to TRBD1. The DNA for the CDR3 is TGTGCCAGCAGTCCCCAGGGGGCAGACTACGAGCAGTACTTC. Translation: CASSPQGADYEQYF.